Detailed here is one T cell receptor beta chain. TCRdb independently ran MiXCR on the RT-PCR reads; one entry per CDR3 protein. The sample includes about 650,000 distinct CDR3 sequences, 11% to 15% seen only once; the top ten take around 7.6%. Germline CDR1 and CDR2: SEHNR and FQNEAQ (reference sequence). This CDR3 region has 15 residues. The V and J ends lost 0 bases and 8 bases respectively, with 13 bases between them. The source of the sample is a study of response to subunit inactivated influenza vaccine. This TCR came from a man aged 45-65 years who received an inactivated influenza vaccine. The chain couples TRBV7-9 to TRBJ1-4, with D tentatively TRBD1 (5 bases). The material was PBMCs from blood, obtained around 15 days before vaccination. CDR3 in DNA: TGTGCCAGCAGCTTAGCTGGCAGGGTACGGGAAAAACTGTTTTTT. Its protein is CASSLAGRVREKLFF.